Here is one T cell receptor (beta chain) with its context. The target antigen is unknown. The data derive from a study of radiotherapy plus CTLA-4 blockade in lung cancer. Study information: Objective responses arose in approximately 17% of patients, and approximately 30% experienced disease control. Study findings and constraints: Blood-borne expansion of tumor-derived TCR clones followed radiotherapy plus ipilimumab. Interferon-beta and early blood T cell clone dynamics reportedly predicted response best.

The CDR3 totals 13 residues. Trimming at V came to 6 bases and at J to 10 bases, leaving 10 bases not matched to a gene. The germline CDR1 and CDR2 sequences are MGHDK and SYGVNS. Sequencing was performed with immunoSEQ multiplex PCR; in TCRdb, only in-frame clones are kept and a portion is missing. The table lists tens of thousands of clones, around four fifths of them singletons. Sequencing was performed on peripheral blood, taken from a patient treated with radiotherapy plus ipilimumab. The V and J genes are TRBV25-1 and TRBJ1-1; 8 nucleotides line up with TRBD1. The receptor was isolated from a human donor with non-small cell lung cancer who had stable disease on radiotherapy plus ipilimumab. In nucleotides, the CDR3 is TGTGCCAGCAGCGTGACAGGGGTGAAGGGAGCTTTCTTT. Its translation is CASSVTGVKGAFF.